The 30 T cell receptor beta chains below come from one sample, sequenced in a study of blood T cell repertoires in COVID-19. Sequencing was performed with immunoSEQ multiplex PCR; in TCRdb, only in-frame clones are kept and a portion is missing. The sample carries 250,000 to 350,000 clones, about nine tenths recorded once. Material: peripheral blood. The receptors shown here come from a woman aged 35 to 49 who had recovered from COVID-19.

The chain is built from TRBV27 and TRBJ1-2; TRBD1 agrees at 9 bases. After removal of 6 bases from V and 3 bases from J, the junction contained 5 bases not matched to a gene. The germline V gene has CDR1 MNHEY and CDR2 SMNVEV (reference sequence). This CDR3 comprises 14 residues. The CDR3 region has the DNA TGTGCCAGCAGAAGGACAGGGGCAGACTATGGCTACACCTTC. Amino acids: CASRRTGADYGYTF.

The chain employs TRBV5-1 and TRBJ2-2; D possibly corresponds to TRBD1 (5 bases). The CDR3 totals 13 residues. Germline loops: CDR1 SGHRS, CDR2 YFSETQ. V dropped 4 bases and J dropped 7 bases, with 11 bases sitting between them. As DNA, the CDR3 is TGCGCCAGCAGCCCTCAACAGGACGGGGAGCTGTTTTTT. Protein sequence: CASSPQQDGELFF.

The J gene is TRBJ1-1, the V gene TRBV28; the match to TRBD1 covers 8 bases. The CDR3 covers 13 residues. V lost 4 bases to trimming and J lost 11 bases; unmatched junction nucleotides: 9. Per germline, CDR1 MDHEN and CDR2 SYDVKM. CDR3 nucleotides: TGTGCCAGCAGTTCCATGACAGGGGTTCGGGCTTTCTTT. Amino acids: CASSSMTGVRAFF.

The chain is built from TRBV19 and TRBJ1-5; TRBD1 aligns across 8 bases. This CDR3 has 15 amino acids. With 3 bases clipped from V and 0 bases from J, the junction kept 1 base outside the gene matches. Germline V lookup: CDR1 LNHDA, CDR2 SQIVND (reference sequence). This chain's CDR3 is CASSMDRVSNQPQHF. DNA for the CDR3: TGTGCCAGTAGTATGGACAGGGTTAGCAATCAGCCCCAGCATTTT.

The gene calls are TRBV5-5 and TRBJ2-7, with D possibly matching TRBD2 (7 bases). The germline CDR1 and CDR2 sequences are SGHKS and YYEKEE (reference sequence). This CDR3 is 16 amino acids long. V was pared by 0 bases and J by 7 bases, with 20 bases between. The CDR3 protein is CASSLGGPAGKSEQYF. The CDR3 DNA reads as TGTGCCAGCAGCTTGGGGGGGCCAGCGGGAAAGTCGGAGCAGTACTTC.

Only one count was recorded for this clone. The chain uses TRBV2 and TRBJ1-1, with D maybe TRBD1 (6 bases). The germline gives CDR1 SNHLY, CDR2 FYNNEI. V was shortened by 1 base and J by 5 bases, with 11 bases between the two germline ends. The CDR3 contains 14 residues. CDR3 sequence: CASSEDRVYTEAFF. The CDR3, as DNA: TGTGCCAGCAGTGAAGACAGGGTTTATACTGAAGCTTTCTTT.

CDR3 amino acids: CASSLGLTDTQYF. The DNA of the CDR3 is TGTGCCAGCAGCTTAGGACTCACAGATACGCAGTATTTT. V is TRBV11-3 and J is TRBJ2-3; no firm D call. V shed 1 base and J shed 2 bases, with 4 bases lying between them. CDR1 is SGHNT, CDR2 YENEEA, per germline. The CDR3 contains 13 residues.

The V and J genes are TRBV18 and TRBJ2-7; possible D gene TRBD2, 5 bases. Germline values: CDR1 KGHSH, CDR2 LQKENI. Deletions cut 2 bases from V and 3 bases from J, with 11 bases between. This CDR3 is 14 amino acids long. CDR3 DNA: TGTGCCAGCTCACCAGGACTGTACAACTACGAGCAGTACTTC. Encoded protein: CASSPGLYNYEQYF.

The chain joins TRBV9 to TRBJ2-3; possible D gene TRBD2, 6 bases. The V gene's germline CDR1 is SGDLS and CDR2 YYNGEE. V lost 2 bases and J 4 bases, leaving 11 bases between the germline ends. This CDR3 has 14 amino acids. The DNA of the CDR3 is TGTGCCAGCAGCGTTCGGGACTTGTCAGATACGCAGTATTTT. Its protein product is CASSVRDLSDTQYF. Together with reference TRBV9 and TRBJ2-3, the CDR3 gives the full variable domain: DSGVTQTPKHLITATGQRVTLRCSPRSGDLSVYWYQQSLDQGLQFLIQYYNGEERAKGNILERFSAQQFPDLHSELNLSSLELGDSALYFCASSVRDLSDTQYFGPGTRLTVL.

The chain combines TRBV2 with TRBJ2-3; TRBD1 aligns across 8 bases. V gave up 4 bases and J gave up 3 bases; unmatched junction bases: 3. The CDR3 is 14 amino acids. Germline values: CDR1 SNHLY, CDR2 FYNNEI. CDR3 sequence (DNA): TGTGCCAGCAGTGGGACAGGGAGAACAGATACGCAGTATTTT. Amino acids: CASSGTGRTDTQYF.

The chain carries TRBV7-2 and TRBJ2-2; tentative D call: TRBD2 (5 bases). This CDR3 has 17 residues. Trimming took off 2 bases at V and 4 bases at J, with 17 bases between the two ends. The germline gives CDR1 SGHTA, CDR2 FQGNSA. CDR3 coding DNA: TGTGCCAGCAGCTTATGGGTTAGCGCGGTCAGCACCGGGGAGCTGTTTTTT. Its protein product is CASSLWVSAVSTGELFF.

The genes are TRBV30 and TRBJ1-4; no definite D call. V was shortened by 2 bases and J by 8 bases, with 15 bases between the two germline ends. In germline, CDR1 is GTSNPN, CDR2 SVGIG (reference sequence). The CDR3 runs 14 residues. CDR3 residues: CAWSREGVREKLFF. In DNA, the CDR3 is TGTGCCTGGAGTAGGGAGGGAGTTAGGGAAAAACTGTTTTTT.

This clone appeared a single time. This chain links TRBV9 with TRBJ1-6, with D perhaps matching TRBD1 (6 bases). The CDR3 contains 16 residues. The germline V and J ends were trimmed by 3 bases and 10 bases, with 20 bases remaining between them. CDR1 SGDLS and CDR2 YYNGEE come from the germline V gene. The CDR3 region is CASSAQGPGEGSPLHF. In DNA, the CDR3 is TGTGCCAGCAGCGCCCAGGGGCCCGGCGAGGGGTCACCCCTCCACTTT.

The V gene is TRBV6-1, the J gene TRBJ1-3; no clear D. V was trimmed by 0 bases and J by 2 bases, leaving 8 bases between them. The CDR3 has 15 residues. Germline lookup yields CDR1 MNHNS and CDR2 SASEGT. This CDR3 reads CASSEASRAGNTIYF. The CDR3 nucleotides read TGTGCCAGCAGTGAAGCCTCGCGGGCTGGAAACACCATATATTTT.

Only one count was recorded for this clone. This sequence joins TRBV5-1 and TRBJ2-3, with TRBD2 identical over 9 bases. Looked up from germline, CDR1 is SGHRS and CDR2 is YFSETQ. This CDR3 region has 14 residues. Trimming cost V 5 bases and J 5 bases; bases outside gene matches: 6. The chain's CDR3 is CASSPLLAGDTQYF. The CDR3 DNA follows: TGCGCCAGCAGTCCTCTACTAGCGGGAGATACGCAGTATTTT.

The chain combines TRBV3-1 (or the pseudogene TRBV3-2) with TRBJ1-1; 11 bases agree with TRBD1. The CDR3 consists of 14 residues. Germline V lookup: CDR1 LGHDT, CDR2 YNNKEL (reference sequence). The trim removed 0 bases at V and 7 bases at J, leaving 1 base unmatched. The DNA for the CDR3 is TGTGCCAGCAGCCAAGAAGGGACAGGGGGTGAAGCTTTCTTT. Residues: CASSQEGTGGEAFF.

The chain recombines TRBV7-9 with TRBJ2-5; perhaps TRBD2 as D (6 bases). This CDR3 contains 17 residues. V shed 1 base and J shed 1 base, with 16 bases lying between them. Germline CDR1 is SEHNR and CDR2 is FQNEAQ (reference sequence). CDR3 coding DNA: TGTGCCAGCAGCTTAGGCGCTGGGGGGAGCCTCCAAGAGACCCAGTACTTC. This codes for CASSLGAGGSLQETQYF.

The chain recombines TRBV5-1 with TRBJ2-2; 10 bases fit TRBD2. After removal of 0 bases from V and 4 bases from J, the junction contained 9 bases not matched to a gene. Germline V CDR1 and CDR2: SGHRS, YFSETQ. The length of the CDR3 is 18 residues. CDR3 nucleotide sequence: TGCGCCAGCAGCTTGGGGCTAGCGGGAGACCCGGGCACCGGGGAGCTGTTTTTT. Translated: CASSLGLAGDPGTGELFF.

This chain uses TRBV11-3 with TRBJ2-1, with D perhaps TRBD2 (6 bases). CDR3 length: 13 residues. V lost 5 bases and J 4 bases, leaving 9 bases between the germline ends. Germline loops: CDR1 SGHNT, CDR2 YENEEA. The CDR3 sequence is CASSAGLYNEQFF. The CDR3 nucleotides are TGTGCCAGCAGCGCGGGACTTTACAATGAGCAGTTCTTC.

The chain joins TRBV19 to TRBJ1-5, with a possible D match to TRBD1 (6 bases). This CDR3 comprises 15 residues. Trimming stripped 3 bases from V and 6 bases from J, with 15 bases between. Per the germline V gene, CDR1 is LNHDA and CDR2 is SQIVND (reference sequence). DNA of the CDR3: TGTGCCAGTAGTATCCAACTTCAGGGGATTCAGCCCCAGCATTTT. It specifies CASSIQLQGIQPQHF.

This CDR3 is CASSPDSTSYGYTF. The CDR3 DNA reads TGCGCCAGCAGCCCGGACAGTACCTCATATGGCTACACCTTC. The genes are TRBV5-1 and TRBJ1-2; D may be TRBD1 (6 bases). From germline, CDR1 is SGHRS and CDR2 YFSETQ. The CDR3 runs 14 residues. The germline V and J ends were trimmed by 4 bases and 5 bases, with 15 bases remaining between them.

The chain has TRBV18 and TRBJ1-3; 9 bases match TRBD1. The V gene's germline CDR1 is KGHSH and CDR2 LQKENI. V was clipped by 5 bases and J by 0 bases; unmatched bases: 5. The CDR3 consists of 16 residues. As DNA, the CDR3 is TGTGCCAGCTCAGGAGGGACAGGGCGCTCTGGAAACACCATATATTTT. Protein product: CASSGGTGRSGNTIYF.

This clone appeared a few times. DNA for the CDR3: TGTGCCAGCAGCCCTACTGGGGGGAACAATCAGCCCCAGCATTTT. This translates into CASSPTGGNNQPQHF. This chain connects TRBV16 to TRBJ1-5; a possible D gene is TRBD1 (5 bases). V shed 4 bases and J shed 3 bases, with 13 bases lying between them. Germline V gene sequence: CDR1 KGHSY, CDR2 FQNENV. This CDR3 has 15 amino acids.

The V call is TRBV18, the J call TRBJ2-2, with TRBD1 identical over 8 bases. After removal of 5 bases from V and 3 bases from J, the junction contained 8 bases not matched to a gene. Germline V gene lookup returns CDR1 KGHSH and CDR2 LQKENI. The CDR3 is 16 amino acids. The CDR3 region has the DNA TGTGCCAGCTCAACAGGACAGGGAAGAGACACCGGGGAGCTGTTTTTT. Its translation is CASSTGQGRDTGELFF.

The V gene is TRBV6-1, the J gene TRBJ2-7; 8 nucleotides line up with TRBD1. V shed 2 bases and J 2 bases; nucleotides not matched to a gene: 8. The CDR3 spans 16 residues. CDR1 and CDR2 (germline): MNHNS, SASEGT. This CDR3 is CASSEYGQGWTYEQYF. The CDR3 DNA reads TGTGCCAGCAGTGAATACGGACAGGGATGGACCTACGAGCAGTACTTC.

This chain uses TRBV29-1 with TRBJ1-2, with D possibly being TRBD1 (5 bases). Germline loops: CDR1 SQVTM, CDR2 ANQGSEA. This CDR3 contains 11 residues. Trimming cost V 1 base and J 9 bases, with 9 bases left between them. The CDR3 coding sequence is TGCAGCGTTGAAGGGGGGGGAAGCTACACCTTC. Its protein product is CSVEGGGSYTF.

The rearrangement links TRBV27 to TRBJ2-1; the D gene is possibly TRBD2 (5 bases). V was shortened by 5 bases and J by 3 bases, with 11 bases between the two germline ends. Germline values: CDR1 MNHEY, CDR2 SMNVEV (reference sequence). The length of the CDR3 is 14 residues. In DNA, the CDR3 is TGTGCCAGCAGTCCGGACTGGAACTACAATGAGCAGTTCTTC. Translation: CASSPDWNYNEQFF.

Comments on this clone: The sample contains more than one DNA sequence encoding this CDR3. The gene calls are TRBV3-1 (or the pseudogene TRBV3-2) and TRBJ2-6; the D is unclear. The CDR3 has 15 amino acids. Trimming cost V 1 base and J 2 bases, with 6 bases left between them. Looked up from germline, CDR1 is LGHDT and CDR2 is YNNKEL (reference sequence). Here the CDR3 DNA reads TGTGCCAGCAGCCAAGTAGGAGCTGGGGCCAACGTCCTGACTTTC. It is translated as CASSQVGAGANVLTF.

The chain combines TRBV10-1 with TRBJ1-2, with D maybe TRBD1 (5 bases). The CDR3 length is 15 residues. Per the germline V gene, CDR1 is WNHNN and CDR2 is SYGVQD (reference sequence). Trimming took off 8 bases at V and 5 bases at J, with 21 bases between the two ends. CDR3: CASLGWGRAGYGYTF. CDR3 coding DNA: TGCGCCAGCCTTGGTTGGGGCAGGGCAGGGTATGGCTACACCTTC.

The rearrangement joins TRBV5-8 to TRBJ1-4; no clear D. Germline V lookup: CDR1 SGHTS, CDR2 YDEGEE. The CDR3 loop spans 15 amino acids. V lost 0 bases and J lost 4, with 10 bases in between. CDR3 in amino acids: CASSLGRLLNEKLFF. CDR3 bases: TGTGCCAGCAGCTTGGGGAGACTGCTTAATGAAAAACTGTTTTTT.